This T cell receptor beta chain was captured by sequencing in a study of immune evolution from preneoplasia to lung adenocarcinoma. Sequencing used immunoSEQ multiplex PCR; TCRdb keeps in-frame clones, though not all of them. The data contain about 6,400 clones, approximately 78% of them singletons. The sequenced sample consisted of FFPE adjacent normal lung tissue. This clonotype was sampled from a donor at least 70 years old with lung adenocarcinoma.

CDR3 sequence: CASSLTSAYQETQYF. In nucleotides, the CDR3 is TGTGCCAGCAGCTTGACTAGCGCGTACCAAGAGACCCAGTACTTC. The chain has TRBV5-4 and TRBJ2-5; 7 bases match TRBD2. Germline V gives CDR1 SGHNT, CDR2 YYREEE (reference sequence). The CDR3 has 15 amino acids. The junction had 3 bases not matched to a gene; V was cut back by 1 base and J by 0 bases. The full variable domain, rest sourced from reference TRBV5-4 and TRBJ2-5, is ETGVTQSPTHLIKTRGQQVTLRCSSQSGHNTVSWYQQALGQGPQFIFQYYREEENGRGNFPPRFSGLQFPNYSSELNVNALELDDSALYLCASSLTSAYQETQYFGPGTRLLVL.